At least ten counts were recorded for the clone carrying this T cell receptor (beta chain). The data stem from a study of kidney transplant recipient with SARS-CoV-2 infection. TCRdb re-analysed the reads in MiXCR, keeping a single row per CDR3 protein. The sample lists roughly 250,000 distinct CDR3 sequences; under 30% were seen once. The CDR3 extends over 15 amino acids. The sequencing here drew on a blood sample, taken at baseline and between days 110 and 120 from a kidney transplant recipient. The chain employs TRBV21-1 and TRBJ2-7; the DNA was not used to check the table's D call, TRBD2. TRBV21-1 is recorded as a pseudogene. The source is a male patient aged 25 to 39 who had COVID-19 and was a kidney transplant recipient. Some T cells may have originated in the graft donor. The CDR3 DNA reads as TGTGCCAGCAGCAAAAAGGCTAGCGGAAGGTACGAGCAGTACTTC. Translating it yields CASSKKASGRYEQYF.